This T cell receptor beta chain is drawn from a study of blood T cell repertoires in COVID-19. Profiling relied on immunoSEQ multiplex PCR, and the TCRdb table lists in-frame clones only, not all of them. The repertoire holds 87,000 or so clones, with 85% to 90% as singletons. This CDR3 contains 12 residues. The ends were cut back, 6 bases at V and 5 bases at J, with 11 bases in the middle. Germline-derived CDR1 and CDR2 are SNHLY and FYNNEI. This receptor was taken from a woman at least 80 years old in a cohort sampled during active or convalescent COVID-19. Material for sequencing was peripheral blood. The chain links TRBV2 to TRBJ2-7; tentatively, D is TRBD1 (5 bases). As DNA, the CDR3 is TGTGCCAGCAGCCAGGGCCCCCACGAGCAGTACTTC. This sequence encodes CASSQGPHEQYF.